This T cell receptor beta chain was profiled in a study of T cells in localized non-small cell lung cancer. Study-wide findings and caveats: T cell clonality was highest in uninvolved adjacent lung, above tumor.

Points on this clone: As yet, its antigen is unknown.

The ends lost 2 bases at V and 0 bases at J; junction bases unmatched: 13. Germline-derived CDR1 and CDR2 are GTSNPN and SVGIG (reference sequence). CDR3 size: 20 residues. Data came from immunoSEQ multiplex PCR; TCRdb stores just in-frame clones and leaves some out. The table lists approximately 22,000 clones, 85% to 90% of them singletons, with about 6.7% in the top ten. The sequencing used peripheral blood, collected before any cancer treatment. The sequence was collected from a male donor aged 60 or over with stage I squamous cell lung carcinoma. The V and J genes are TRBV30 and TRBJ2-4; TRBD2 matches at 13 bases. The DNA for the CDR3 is TGTGCCTGGAGTCTCGGGACTAGCGGGGCCCCACTCCTAGCCAAAAACATTCAGTACTTC. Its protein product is CAWSLGTSGAPLLAKNIQYF.